The table lists the clone carrying this T cell receptor beta chain with a count of one. This sample was taken from a study of shared T cell receptors in the human thymus. Generated by immunoSEQ multiplex PCR, the TCRdb table keeps only in-frame clones and is missing some. The sample holds some 640,000 clones, 87% seen once. V dropped 6 bases and J dropped 3 bases, with 6 bases sitting between them. Germline CDR1 and CDR2: LNHDA and SQIVND (reference sequence). The CDR3 length is 11 residues. These data were likewise used in another study, on human thymus T cells. That study reports: Donation was from healthy Finnish infants who were having corrective surgery that addressed congenital heart defects. Thymic material originated from resections removed in the course of corrective heart surgery. It looked as if thymic and blood repertoires used V and J genes in a biased way. Unrelated people showed highly overlapping thymic repertoires, related research reported.

The chain employs TRBV19 and TRBJ2-7; D is ambiguous. The source is a boy under two years old with a congenital heart defect. The material sequenced was thymocytes. The CDR3 DNA is TGTGCCAGTAGCGAGGACTACGAGCAGTACTTC. Protein: CASSEDYEQYF.